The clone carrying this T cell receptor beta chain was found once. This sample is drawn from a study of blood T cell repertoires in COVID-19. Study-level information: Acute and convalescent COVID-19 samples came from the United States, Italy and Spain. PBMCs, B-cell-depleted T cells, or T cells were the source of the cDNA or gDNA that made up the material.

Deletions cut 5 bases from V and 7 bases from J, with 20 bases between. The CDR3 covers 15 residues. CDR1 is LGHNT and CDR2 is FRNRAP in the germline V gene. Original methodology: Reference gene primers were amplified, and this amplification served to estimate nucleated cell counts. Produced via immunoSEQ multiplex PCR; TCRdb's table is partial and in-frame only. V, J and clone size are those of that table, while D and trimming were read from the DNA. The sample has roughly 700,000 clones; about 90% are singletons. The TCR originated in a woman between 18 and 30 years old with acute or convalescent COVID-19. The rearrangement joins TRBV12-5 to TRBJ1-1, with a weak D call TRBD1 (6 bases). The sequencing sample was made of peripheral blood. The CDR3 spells CASGPLGGAMDEAFF. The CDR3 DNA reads TGTGCTAGTGGTCCCTTAGGGGGGGCCATGGATGAAGCTTTCTTT.